This T cell receptor (beta chain) was identified during a study of cytomegalovirus exposure and HLA in healthy donors. Details on this clone: The antigen remains undetermined.

CDR3 length: 14 amino acids. V lost 0 bases, J lost 3 bases, and 8 bases lay in between. Germline CDR1 reads SGHVS; CDR2 reads FNYEAQ. PCR involved 60 Vbeta and 13 Jbeta primers. The repertoire was sequenced with immunoSEQ multiplex PCR; TCRdb's copy has only in-frame clones and lacks some. This table has about 100,000 clones, about 80% appearing once. Overall study findings and caveats: The number of N-insertions in an Asian-associated ancestry cluster was reportedly below the roughly 660-donor mean in a later analysis. A further, later analysis showed that HLA-associated TCR beta chains (compared with equally common others) were more clonally expanded. Immune exposure was documented only through CMV serostatus. Roughly uniform depth of sequencing across donors was assumed in presence/absence analyses.

The receptor was derived from a female donor in good health and CMV-seropositive. The specimen sequenced was PBMCs. V and J are TRBV7-6 and TRBJ2-5, with D perhaps TRBD1 (5 bases). For the CDR3, the DNA is TGTGCCAGCAGCTTAGCGCAGGGTAAAGAGACCCAGTACTTC. Translated, it gives CASSLAQGKETQYF.